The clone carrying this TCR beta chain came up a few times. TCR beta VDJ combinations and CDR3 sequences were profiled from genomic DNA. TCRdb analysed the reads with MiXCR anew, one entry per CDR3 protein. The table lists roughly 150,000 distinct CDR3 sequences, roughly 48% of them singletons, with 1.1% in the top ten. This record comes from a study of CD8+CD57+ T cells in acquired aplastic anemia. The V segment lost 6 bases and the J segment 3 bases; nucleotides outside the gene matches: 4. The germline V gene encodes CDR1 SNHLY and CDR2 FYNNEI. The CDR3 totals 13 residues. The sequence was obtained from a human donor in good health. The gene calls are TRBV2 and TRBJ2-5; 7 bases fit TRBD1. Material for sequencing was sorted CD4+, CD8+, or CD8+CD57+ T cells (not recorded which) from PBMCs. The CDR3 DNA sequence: TGTGCCAGCAGAAGGGACAGAGAAGAGACCCAGTACTTC. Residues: CASRRDREETQYF.